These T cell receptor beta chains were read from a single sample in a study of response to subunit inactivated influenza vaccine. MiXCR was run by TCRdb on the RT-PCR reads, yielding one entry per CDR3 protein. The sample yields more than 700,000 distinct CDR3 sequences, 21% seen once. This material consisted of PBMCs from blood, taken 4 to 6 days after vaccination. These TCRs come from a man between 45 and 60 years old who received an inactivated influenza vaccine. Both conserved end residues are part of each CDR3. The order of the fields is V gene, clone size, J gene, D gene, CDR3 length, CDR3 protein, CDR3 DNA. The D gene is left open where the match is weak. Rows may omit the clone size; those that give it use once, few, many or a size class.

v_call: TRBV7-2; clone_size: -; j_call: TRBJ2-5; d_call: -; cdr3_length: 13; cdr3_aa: CASSLRDGETQYF; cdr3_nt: TGTGCCAGCAGCCTACGGGACGGGGAGACCCAGTACTTC
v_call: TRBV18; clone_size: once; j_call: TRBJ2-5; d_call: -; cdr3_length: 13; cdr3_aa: CASSPGPDGTQYF; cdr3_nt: TGTGCCAGCTCACCAGGGCCCGATGGAACCCAGTACTTC
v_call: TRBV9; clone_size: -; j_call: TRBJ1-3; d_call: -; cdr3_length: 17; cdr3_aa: CASSVRTSGTAGNTIYF; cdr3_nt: TGTGCCAGCAGCGTTCGGACCAGCGGGACTGCCGGAAACACCATATATTTT
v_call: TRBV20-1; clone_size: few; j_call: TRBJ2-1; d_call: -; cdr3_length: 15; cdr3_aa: CSASELAYGGNEQFF; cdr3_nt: TGCAGTGCTAGCGAACTAGCTTATGGAGGGAATGAGCAGTTCTTC
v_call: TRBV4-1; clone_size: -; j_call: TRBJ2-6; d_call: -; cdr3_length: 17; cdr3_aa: CASSQGRQSSGANVLTF; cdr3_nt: TGCGCCAGCAGCCAAGGCCGACAGAGCTCTGGGGCCAACGTCCTGACTTTC
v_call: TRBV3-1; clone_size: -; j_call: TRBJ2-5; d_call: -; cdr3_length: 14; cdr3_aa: CASSQSEATETQYF; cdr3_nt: TGTGCCAGCAGCCAAAGTGAAGCGACAGAGACCCAGTACTTC
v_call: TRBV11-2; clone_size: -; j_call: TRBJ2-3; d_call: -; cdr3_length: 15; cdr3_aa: CASSLELGRLDTQYF; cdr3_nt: TGTGCCAGCAGCTTAGAATTGGGAAGACTCGATACGCAGTATTTT
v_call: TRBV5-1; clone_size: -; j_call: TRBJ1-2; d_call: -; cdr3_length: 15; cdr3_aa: CASSLLLDHVDGYTF; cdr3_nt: TGCGCCAGCAGCTTGTTGCTGGACCACGTCGATGGCTACACCTTC
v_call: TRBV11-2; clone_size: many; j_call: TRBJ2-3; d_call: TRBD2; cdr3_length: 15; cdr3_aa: CASSYSGGGTDTQYF; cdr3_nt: TGTGCCAGCAGTTACTCAGGCGGGGGGACAGATACGCAGTATTTT
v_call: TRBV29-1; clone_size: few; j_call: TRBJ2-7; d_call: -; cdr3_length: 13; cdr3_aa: CSAVGGPGYEQYF; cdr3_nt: TGCAGCGCCGTGGGGGGGCCGGGATACGAGCAGTACTTC
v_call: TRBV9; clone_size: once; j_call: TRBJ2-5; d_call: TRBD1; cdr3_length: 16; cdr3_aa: CASSTREWTGGETQYF; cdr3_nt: TGTGCCAGCAGCACGAGAGAATGGACAGGGGGGGAGACCCAGTACTTC
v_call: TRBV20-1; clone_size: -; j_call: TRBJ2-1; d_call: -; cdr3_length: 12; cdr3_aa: CSAGPRGNEQFF; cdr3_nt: TGCAGTGCGGGTCCTCGAGGGAATGAGCAGTTCTTC
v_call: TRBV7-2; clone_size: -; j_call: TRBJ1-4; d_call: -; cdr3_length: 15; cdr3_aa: CASSLGPASNEKLFF; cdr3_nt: TGTGCCAGCAGCTTAGGGCCCGCCAGTAATGAAAAACTGTTTTTT
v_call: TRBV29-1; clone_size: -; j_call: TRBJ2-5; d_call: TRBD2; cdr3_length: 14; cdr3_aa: CSVPASGRRETQYF; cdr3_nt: TGCAGCGTCCCCGCTAGCGGGAGACGGGAGACCCAGTACTTC
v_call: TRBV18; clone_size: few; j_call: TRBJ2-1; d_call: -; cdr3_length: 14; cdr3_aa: CASSAGASYNEQFF; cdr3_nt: TGTGCCAGCTCAGCAGGGGCCTCGTACAATGAGCAGTTCTTC
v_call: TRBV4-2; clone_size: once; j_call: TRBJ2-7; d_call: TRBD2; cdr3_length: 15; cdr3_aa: CASSQDTSGSFEQYF; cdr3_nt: TGTGCCAGCAGCCAAGATACTAGCGGTTCCTTCGAGCAGTACTTC
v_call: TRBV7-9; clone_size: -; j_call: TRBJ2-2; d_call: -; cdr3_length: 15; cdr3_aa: CASSAFTGPAGELFF; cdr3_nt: TGTGCCAGCAGCGCCTTTACAGGGCCCGCCGGGGAGCTGTTTTTT
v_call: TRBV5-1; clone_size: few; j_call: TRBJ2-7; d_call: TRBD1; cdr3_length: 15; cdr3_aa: CASSLAGTGGGEQYF; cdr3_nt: TGCGCCAGCAGCTTGGCCGGGACAGGGGGCGGTGAGCAGTACTTC
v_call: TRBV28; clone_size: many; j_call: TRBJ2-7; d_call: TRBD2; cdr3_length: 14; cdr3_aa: CASRGRASPYEQYF; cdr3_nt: TGTGCCAGCAGGGGGAGGGCCAGTCCCTACGAGCAGTACTTC
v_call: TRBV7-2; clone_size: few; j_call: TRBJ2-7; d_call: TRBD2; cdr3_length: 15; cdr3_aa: CASSLGGRAIYEQYF; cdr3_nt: TGTGCCAGCAGCTTAGGGGGGAGGGCCATTTACGAGCAGTACTTC
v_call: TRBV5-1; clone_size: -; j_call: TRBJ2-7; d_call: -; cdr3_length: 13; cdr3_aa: CASSLFEAYEQYF; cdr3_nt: TGCGCCAGCAGCCTCTTCGAGGCCTACGAGCAGTACTTC
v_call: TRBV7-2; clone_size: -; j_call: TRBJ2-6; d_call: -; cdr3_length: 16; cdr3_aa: CASSSPGTAGANVLTF; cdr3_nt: TGTGCCAGCAGCTCGCCCGGGACGGCTGGGGCCAACGTCCTGACTTTC
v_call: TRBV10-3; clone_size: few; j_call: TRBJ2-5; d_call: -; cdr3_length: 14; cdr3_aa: CAISPTDPDGTQYF; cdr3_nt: TGTGCCATCAGTCCGACCGACCCGGATGGGACCCAGTACTTC
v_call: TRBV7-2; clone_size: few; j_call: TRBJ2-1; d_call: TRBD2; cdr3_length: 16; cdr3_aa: CASSQPGLAGKNEQFF; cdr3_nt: TGTGCCAGCAGCCAACCGGGACTAGCGGGGAAGAATGAGCAGTTCTTC
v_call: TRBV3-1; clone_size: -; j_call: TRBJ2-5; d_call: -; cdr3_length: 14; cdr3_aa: CASSQYGTGETQYF; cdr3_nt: TGTGCCAGCAGCCAATACGGGACGGGTGAGACCCAGTACTTC
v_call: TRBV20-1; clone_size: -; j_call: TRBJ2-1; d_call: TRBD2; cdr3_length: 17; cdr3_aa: CSVNSGTSGRAYNEQFF; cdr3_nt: TGCAGTGTAAATAGTGGGACTAGCGGGAGGGCCTACAATGAGCAGTTCTTC
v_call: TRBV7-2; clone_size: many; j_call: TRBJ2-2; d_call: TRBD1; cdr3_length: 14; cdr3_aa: CASSLIQGAGELFF; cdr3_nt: TGTGCCAGCAGCTTAATTCAGGGGGCCGGGGAGCTGTTTTTT
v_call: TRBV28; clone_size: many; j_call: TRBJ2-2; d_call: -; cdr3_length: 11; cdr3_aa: CASKGTGELFF; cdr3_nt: TGTGCCAGCAAGGGCACCGGGGAGCTGTTTTTT
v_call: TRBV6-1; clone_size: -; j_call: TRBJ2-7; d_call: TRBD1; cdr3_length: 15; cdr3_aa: CASRTGTGKSYEQYF; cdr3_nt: TGTGCCAGCAGAACCGGGACAGGGAAGTCTTACGAGCAGTACTTC
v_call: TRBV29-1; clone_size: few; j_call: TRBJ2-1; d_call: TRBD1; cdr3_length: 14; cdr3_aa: CSVPWTGYYNEQFF; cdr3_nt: TGCAGCGTCCCCTGGACAGGATACTACAATGAGCAGTTCTTC
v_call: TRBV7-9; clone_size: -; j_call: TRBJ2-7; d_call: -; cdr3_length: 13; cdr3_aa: CASGGSTNYEQYF; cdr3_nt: TGTGCCAGCGGGGGTTCGACGAATTACGAGCAGTACTTC
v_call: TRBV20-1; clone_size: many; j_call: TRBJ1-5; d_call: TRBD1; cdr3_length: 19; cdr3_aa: CSAREDRVISLWGNQPQHF; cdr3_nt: TGCAGTGCTAGGGAGGACAGGGTGATTTCGCTTTGGGGCAATCAGCCCCAGCATTTT
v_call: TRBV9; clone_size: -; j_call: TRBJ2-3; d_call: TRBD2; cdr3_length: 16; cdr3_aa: CASSVGGERGTDTQYF; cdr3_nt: TGTGCCAGCAGCGTAGGCGGGGAGCGGGGGACAGATACGCAGTATTTT
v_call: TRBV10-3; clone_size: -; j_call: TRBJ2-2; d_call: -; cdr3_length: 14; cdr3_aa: CAISETSPTGELFF; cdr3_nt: TGTGCCATCTCTGAGACTTCTCCGACCGGGGAGCTGTTTTTT
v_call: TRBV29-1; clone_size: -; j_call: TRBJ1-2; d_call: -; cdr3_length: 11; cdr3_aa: CSVAVNYGYTF; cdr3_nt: TGCAGCGTTGCAGTTAACTATGGCTACACCTTC
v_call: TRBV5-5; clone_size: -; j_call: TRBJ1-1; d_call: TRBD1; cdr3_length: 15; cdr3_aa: CASSLEVTGPTQAFF; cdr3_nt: TGTGCCAGCAGCTTGGAAGTGACAGGGCCTACTCAAGCTTTCTTT
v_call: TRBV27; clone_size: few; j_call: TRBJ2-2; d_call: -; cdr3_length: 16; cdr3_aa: CASSLNRGGSTGELFF; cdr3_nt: TGTGCCAGCAGTTTAAACAGGGGAGGGAGCACCGGGGAGCTGTTTTTT